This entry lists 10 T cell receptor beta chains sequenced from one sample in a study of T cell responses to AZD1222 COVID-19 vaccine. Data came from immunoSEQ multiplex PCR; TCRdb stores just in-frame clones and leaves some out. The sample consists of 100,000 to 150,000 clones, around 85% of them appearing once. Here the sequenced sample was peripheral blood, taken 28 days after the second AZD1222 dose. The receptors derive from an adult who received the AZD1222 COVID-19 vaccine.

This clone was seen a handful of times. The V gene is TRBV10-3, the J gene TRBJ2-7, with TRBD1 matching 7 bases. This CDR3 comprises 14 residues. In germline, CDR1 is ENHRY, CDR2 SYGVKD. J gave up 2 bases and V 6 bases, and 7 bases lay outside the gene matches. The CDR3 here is CAISEAGTAYEQYF. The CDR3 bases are TGTGCCATCAGCGAAGCCGGGACAGCCTACGAGCAGTACTTC.

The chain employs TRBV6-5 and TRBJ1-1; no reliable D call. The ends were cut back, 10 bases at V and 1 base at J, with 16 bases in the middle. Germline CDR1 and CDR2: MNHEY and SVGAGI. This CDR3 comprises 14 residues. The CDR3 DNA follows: TGTGCCACCCGTAACCTTCAGAGGAACACTGAAGCTTTCTTT. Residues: CATRNLQRNTEAFF.

CDR3 nucleotide sequence: TGTGCCAGCACCCGTCGACGGGACGGGGACACCGGGGAGCTGTTTTTT. Its translation: CASTRRRDGDTGELFF. The chain recombines TRBV7-6 with TRBJ2-2; D possibly matches TRBD1 or TRBD2 (5 bases each). The CDR3 has 16 amino acids. Germline V lookup: CDR1 SGHVS, CDR2 FNYEAQ. V was pared by 7 bases and J by 3 bases, with 18 bases between.

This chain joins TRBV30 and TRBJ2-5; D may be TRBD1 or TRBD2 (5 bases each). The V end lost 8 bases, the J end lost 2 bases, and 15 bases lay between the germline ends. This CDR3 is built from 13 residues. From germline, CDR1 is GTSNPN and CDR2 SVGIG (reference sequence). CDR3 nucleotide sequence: TGTGCCGCGGGTGGGGGTTGGCAAGAGACCCAGTACTTC. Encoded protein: CAAGGGWQETQYF.

Here the CDR3 DNA reads TGTGCCAGCTCACTCGGGGGGGCTAGCACAGATACGCAGTATTTT. Its translation: CASSLGGASTDTQYF. This chain connects TRBV18 to TRBJ2-3; 8 positions agree with TRBD2. Germline CDR1 KGHSH, CDR2 LQKENI. The CDR3 consists of 15 residues. V dropped 4 bases and J dropped 0; count of bases not matched to a gene: 3.

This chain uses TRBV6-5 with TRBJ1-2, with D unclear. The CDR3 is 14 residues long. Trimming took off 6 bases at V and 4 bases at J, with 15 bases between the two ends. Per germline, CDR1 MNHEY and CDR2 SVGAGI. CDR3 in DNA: TGTGCCAGCAGAACGACGGCCGGCGGCTATGGCTACACCTTC. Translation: CASRTTAGGYGYTF.

The CDR3 protein is CASSPPAGGKTYEQYF. The CDR3 region has the DNA TGTGCCAGCAGCCCACCAGCAGGCGGGAAAACCTACGAGCAGTACTTC. The rearrangement joins TRBV5-4 to TRBJ2-7; a possible D gene is TRBD2 (6 bases). The CDR3 has 16 amino acids. Germline-derived CDR1 and CDR2 are SGHNT and YYREEE (reference sequence). Between the trimmed V and J ends, which lost 4 bases and 2 bases, there was a span of 19 bases. Drawing the rest from reference TRBV5-4 and TRBJ2-7, the complete variable domain is ETGVTQSPTHLIKTRGQQVTLRCSSQSGHNTVSWYQQALGQGPQFIFQYYREEENGRGNFPPRFSGLQFPNYSSELNVNALELDDSALYLCASSPPAGGKTYEQYFGPGTRLTVT.

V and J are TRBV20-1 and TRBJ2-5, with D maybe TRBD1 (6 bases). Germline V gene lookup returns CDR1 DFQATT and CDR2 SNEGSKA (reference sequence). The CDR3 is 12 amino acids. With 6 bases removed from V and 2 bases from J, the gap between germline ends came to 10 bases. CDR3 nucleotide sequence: TGCAGTGCCAGTGACAGGCAAGAGACCCAGTACTTC. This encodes CSASDRQETQYF.

The DNA of the CDR3 is TGTGCCAGCAGCTTATGGGCCAGCTCCTACAATGAGCAGTTCTTC. Protein: CASSLWASSYNEQFF. The chain has TRBV7-2 and TRBJ2-1, with no clear D. This CDR3 spans 15 amino acids. The V end lost 2 bases, the J end lost 0 bases, and 8 bases lay between the germline ends. Per the germline V gene, CDR1 is SGHTA and CDR2 is FQGNSA.

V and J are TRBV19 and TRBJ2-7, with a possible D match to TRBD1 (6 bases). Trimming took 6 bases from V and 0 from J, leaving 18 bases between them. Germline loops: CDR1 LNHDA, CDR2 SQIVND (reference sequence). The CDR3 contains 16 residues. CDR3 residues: CASSQTRQGRSYEQYF. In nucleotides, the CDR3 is TGTGCCAGTAGCCAGACGAGGCAGGGGCGCTCCTACGAGCAGTACTTC.